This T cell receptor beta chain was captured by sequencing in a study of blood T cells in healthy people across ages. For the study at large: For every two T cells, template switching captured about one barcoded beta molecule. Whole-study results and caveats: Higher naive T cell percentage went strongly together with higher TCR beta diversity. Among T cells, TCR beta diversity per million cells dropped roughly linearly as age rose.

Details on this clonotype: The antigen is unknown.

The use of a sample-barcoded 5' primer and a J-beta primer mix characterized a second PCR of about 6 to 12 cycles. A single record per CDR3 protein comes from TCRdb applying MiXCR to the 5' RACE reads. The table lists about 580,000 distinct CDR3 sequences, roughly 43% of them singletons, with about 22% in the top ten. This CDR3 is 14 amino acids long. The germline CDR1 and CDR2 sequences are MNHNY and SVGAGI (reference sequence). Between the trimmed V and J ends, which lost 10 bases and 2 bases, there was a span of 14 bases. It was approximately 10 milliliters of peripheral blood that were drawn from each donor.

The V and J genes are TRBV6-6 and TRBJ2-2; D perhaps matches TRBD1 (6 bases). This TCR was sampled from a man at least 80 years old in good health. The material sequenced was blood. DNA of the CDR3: TGTGCCATCTCAGGACAGCCAAACACCGGGGAGCTGTTTTTT. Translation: CAISGQPNTGELFF.